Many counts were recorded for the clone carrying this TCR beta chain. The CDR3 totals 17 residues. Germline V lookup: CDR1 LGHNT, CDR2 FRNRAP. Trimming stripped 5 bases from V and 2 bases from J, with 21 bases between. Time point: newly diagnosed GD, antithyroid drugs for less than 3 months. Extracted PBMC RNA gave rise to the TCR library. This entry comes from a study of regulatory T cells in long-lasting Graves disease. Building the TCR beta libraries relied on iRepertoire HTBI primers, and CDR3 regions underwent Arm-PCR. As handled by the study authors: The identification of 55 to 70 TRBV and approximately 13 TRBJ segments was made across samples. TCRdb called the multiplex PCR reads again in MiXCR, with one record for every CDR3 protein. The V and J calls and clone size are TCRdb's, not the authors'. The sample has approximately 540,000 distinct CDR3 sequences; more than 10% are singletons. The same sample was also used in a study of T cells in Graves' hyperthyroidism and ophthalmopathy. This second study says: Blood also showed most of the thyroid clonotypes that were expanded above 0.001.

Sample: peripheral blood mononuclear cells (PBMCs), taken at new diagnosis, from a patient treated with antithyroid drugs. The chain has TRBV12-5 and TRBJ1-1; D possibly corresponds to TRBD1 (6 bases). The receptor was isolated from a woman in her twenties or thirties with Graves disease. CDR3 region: CASGPPGEGVVNTEAFF. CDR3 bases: TGTGCTAGTGGTCCACCCGGGGAGGGGGTGGTAAACACTGAAGCTTTCTTT.